Listed below are T cell receptor beta chains from one sample, sequenced in a study of T cell responses to AZD1222 COVID-19 vaccine. Some clones are missing from TCRdb's copy, which holds only in-frame ones; the method was immunoSEQ multiplex PCR. The sample has 150,000 to 200,000 clones; 94% are singletons. Sequencing used peripheral blood, obtained on day 0 of AZD1222 vaccination. The receptors derive from an adult in good health. Each CDR3 is given with its conserved first and last residue. D genes are given only for firm matches. The size of a clone is reported for some rows only, either as once, few or many, or as a class for expanded clones.

V: TRBV18
length: 14
size: -
J: TRBJ2-1
D: TRBD1
DNA: TGTGCCAGCTCACCACTCAGGGACAGAGATGAGCAGTTCTTC
CDR3: CASSPLRDRDEQFF

V: TRBV29-1
length: 13
size: -
J: TRBJ1-2
D: TRBD1
DNA: TGCAGCGTGGCCGGGACAGCGAACTATGGCTACACCTTC
CDR3: CSVAGTANYGYTF

V: TRBV3-1/TRBV3-2
length: 11
size: few
J: TRBJ2-7
D: -
DNA: TGTGCCAGCAGCCACTCCTACGAGCAGTACTTC
CDR3: CASSHSYEQYF

V: TRBV19
length: 16
size: -
J: TRBJ2-7
D: -
DNA: TGTGCCAGTAGCGTCGGGAGTAGAGACTTCTCCTACGAGCAGTACTTC
CDR3: CASSVGSRDFSYEQYF

V: TRBV11-2
length: 16
size: -
J: TRBJ1-1
D: -
DNA: TGTGCCAGCAGCTCCTATTCTGGGCACCGGAAAACTGAAGCTTTCTTT
CDR3: CASSSYSGHRKTEAFF

V: TRBV7-9
length: 15
size: once
J: TRBJ1-6
D: -
DNA: TGTGCCAGCAGTATAAACTACGGCTATAATTCACCCCTCCACTTT
CDR3: CASSINYGYNSPLHF

V: TRBV7-9
length: 14
size: -
J: TRBJ1-1
D: -
DNA: TGTGCCAGCAGCTCCCGATCCAGGGCCACTGAAGCTTTCTTT
CDR3: CASSSRSRATEAFF

V: TRBV18
length: 13
size: -
J: TRBJ2-3
D: -
DNA: TGTGCCGGTAGGAGGGACAGCACAGATACGCAGTATTTT
CDR3: CAGRRDSTDTQYF

V: TRBV5-4
length: 16
size: -
J: TRBJ2-1
D: TRBD1
DNA: TGTGCCAGCAGCTCCCCACGGGACAGGGGGCCGGGAGTGCAGTTCTTC
CDR3: CASSSPRDRGPGVQFF

V: TRBV5-4
length: 15
size: -
J: TRBJ2-7
D: -
DNA: TGTGCCAGCAGCTTGGGGGGGACATTCTCCTACGAGCAGTACTTC
CDR3: CASSLGGTFSYEQYF

V: TRBV29-1
length: 11
size: -
J: TRBJ1-2
D: TRBD1
DNA: TGCAGCGCCGTCGGACAGGATGGCTACACCTTC
CDR3: CSAVGQDGYTF

V: TRBV5-5
length: 13
size: once
J: TRBJ2-1
D: -
DNA: TGTGCCCGGTTAATAGCTAGGGAAAATGAGCAGTTCTTC
CDR3: CARLIARENEQFF

V: TRBV9
length: 14
size: -
J: TRBJ2-3
D: -
DNA: TGTGCCAGCAGCGGCCCCGGGCTCGCGGATACGCAGTATTTT
CDR3: CASSGPGLADTQYF

V: TRBV14
length: 15
size: -
J: TRBJ2-1
D: TRBD2
DNA: TGTGCCAGCAGTCGCCTAGCGGGAGAGAGGAATGAGCAGTTCTTC
CDR3: CASSRLAGERNEQFF

V: TRBV6-5
length: 12
size: -
J: TRBJ1-1
D: -
DNA: TGTGCCAGCAGTCCCAGTGGCCTGATAGCTTTCTTT
CDR3: CASSPSGLIAFF

V: TRBV28
length: 13
size: once
J: TRBJ2-7
D: -
DNA: TGTGCCAGCAGTTTGCGGGTTCCCTACGAGCAGTACTTC
CDR3: CASSLRVPYEQYF

V: TRBV7-8
length: 13
size: -
J: TRBJ2-7
D: -
DNA: TGTGCCAGCAGCCCGCCGATCGGCGAAGAGCAGTACTTC
CDR3: CASSPPIGEEQYF

V: TRBV6-5
length: 12
size: -
J: TRBJ1-1
D: -
DNA: TGTGCCAGCAGTTACCCTCCCACTGAAGCTTTCTTT
CDR3: CASSYPPTEAFF

V: TRBV6-5
length: 14
size: once
J: TRBJ1-4
D: -
DNA: TGTGCCAGCAGTTCGGGGATAACTAATGAAAAACTGTTTTTT
CDR3: CASSSGITNEKLFF

V: TRBV3-1/TRBV3-2
length: 15
size: -
J: TRBJ2-4
D: TRBD1
DNA: TGTGCCAGCAGCCCTACAGGGGTGAGGAAAAACATTCAGTACTTC
CDR3: CASSPTGVRKNIQYF

V: TRBV5-5
length: 14
size: -
J: TRBJ1-2
D: -
DNA: TGTGCCAGCAGCTTAGGGCCGGCTAACTATGGCTACACCTTC
CDR3: CASSLGPANYGYTF

V: TRBV15
length: 12
size: -
J: TRBJ2-1
D: -
DNA: TGTGCCACCAGCATCACAGGCTATGAGCAGTTCTTC
CDR3: CATSITGYEQFF

V: TRBV11-2
length: 14
size: -
J: TRBJ2-5
D: -
DNA: TGTGCCAGCAGCTTCCGTTCGAGGAAAGAGACCCAGTACTTC
CDR3: CASSFRSRKETQYF

V: TRBV6-5
length: 14
size: -
J: TRBJ1-3
D: -
DNA: TGTGCCAGCAGTTACGGCTTCTCTGGAAACACCATATATTTT
CDR3: CASSYGFSGNTIYF

V: TRBV4-2
length: 17
size: once
J: TRBJ2-1
D: -
DNA: TGTGCCAGCAGCCAAGATGGGGGCGGCAGCTCCTACAATGAGCAGTTCTTC
CDR3: CASSQDGGGSSYNEQFF

V: TRBV12-3/TRBV12-4
length: 12
size: -
J: TRBJ1-1
D: -
DNA: TGTGCCAGCAAAGACTACGGTACTGAAGCTTTCTTT
CDR3: CASKDYGTEAFF

V: TRBV18
length: 16
size: -
J: TRBJ2-1
D: TRBD2
DNA: TGTGCCAGCTCACCCCGGGGAGCGGGACCATACAATGAGCAGTTCTTC
CDR3: CASSPRGAGPYNEQFF

V: TRBV24-1
length: 12
size: -
J: TRBJ1-6
D: -
DNA: TGTGCCACCAGCCTAGGGGGGTCACCCCTCCACTTT
CDR3: CATSLGGSPLHF

V: TRBV27
length: 13
size: -
J: TRBJ1-3
D: -
DNA: TGTGCCAGCCGACCAGGTTCGGGAAACACCATATATTTT
CDR3: CASRPGSGNTIYF

V: TRBV3-1/TRBV3-2
length: 12
size: once
J: TRBJ2-5
D: -
DNA: TGTGCCAGCACCCCCGGGAAAGAGACCCAGTACTTC
CDR3: CASTPGKETQYF

V: TRBV4-1
length: 14
size: -
J: TRBJ2-7
D: -
DNA: TGCGCCAGCAGCGCCTACCAGGAGGACTACGAGCAGTACTTC
CDR3: CASSAYQEDYEQYF

V: TRBV28
length: 14
size: -
J: TRBJ1-1
D: -
DNA: TGTGCCAGCACCTACGGGGGCAGGGACACTGAAGCTTTCTTT
CDR3: CASTYGGRDTEAFF

V: TRBV4-1
length: 13
size: -
J: TRBJ2-7
D: TRBD2
DNA: TGCGCCAGCAGCCGGCTAGCGGGCATCGAGCAGTACTTC
CDR3: CASSRLAGIEQYF

V: TRBV11-2
length: 15
size: -
J: TRBJ2-3
D: -
DNA: TGTGCCAGCAGCTTGATCACCGGGGGCGAGCATACGCAGTATTTT
CDR3: CASSLITGGEHTQYF

V: TRBV4-2
length: 15
size: -
J: TRBJ1-2
D: -
DNA: TGTGCCAGCAGCCCTCCGACAGGAAACAACTATGGCTACACCTTC
CDR3: CASSPPTGNNYGYTF

V: TRBV29-1
length: 13
size: -
J: TRBJ1-2
D: -
DNA: TGCAGCGTTGATCGGGGTTACATCTATGGCTACACCTTC
CDR3: CSVDRGYIYGYTF

V: TRBV6-6
length: 16
size: -
J: TRBJ2-1
D: TRBD2
DNA: TGTGCCAGCAGTCTTCGACGGCGGGAGGCCTACAATGAGCAGTTCTTC
CDR3: CASSLRRREAYNEQFF

V: TRBV19
length: 15
size: -
J: TRBJ1-2
D: -
DNA: TGTGCCAGTAGGCCGATCGAAGCGGGAAACTATGGCTACACCTTC
CDR3: CASRPIEAGNYGYTF

V: TRBV6-4
length: 15
size: -
J: TRBJ2-3
D: TRBD2
DNA: TGTGCCAGCAGCGAGACTAGCGGGAGCTCGGATACGCAGTATTTT
CDR3: CASSETSGSSDTQYF

V: TRBV7-9
length: 15
size: -
J: TRBJ1-6
D: -
DNA: TGTGCCAGCAGCCCCCAGGGAGGGGATAATTCACCCCTCCACTTT
CDR3: CASSPQGGDNSPLHF

V: TRBV5-4
length: 14
size: once
J: TRBJ1-5
D: -
DNA: TGTGCCAGCAGCGCAGGGACGGGCAATCAGCCCCAGCATTTT
CDR3: CASSAGTGNQPQHF

V: TRBV7-9
length: 14
size: -
J: TRBJ2-7
D: TRBD2
DNA: TGTGCCAGCAGCTTGGGACTAAACTTCTACGAGCAGTACTTC
CDR3: CASSLGLNFYEQYF

V: TRBV10-2
length: 15
size: -
J: TRBJ2-1
D: TRBD2
DNA: TGCGCCAGCAGTGAACCAGCGGGAGGGGACAATGAGCAGTTCTTC
CDR3: CASSEPAGGDNEQFF

V: TRBV5-5
length: 15
size: -
J: TRBJ1-6
D: -
DNA: TGTGCCAGCAGGCCGCCAGGGATCGATAATTCACCCCTCCACTTT
CDR3: CASRPPGIDNSPLHF

V: TRBV6-5
length: 14
size: -
J: TRBJ2-7
D: -
DNA: TGTGCCAGCAGTCAGGCACCCGACAGCTACGAGCAGTACTTC
CDR3: CASSQAPDSYEQYF